The source of this T cell receptor (beta chain) is a study of sequential checkpoint blockade in melanoma (dated by TCRdb to between 2017 and 2020). Looking at the study overall: Patients were randomized 1:1 to first-line nivolumab followed by ipilimumab (arm A) or ipilimumab followed by nivolumab (arm B). Maintenance nivolumab was given following each of the two trial sequences. Study-wide conclusions, independent of this receptor: The response-prediction model combining TCR metrics and mutation burden needs validation in larger, independent patient cohorts.

The immunoSEQ Assay was used to immunosequence TCRbeta CDR3 regions from genomic DNA. Prior to high-throughput sequencing, genomic DNA was amplified by bias-controlled multiplex PCR. On the authors' methods: To quantify the absolute abundance of each unique TCRbeta CDR3 region, the sequences were collapsed and filtered. Clonality was defined as 1 minus Pielou's evenness and was calculated using productive rearrangements only. A previously published method was used to identify clones whose frequencies were significantly greater in on-treatment samples than in baseline samples. The source is immuneACCESS, and TCRdb retained only in-frame sequences with V and J called. Part of the clones is not carried over; for the studies checked, unresolved V genes explain less than half of this, and the remainder is unexplained. V, J and clone size are those of that table, while D and trimming were read from the DNA. For this sample there are around 40,000 clones; 75% to 90% appear just once. The ten largest clonotypes hold more than 10% of the sample.

With regard to this clone: Its cognate antigen has yet to be identified. Per-nucleotide qualities are absent, and no much larger clonotype sits a single base away.

This specimen's treatment or condition label, per the study, means: randomized to nivolumab then ipilimumab (arm A) or the reverse (arm B). Prior DNA-damaging chemotherapy had not been received by any trial patient. Live CD3+CD8+ cells negative for CD19 and CD56 were sorted from thawed PBMCs on a FACS Aria II flow cytometer. Samples came from patients with melanoma in CheckMate 064, a randomized, open-label phase II trial of sequential checkpoint blockade. Peripheral blood mononuclear cells were collected by leukapheresis, purified with Ficoll-Paque, and frozen in human serum with about 10% DMSO. Right after sorting, the blood CD3+CD8+ cells were verified to be >95% pure, and DNA extraction followed. Relative to germline, V is missing 5 bases and J is missing 4 bases, with 9 bases of the junction outside any gene match. The CDR3 contains 16 residues, cysteine and phenylalanine counted. This entry keeps only the CDR3 DNA: 48 bases, framed from base 1. CDR1 and CDR2 are drawn from the germline V gene: SGHVS, FNYEAQ.

This sequence was found in a human donor with melanoma. The sequencing here drew on CD8+ T cells sorted from blood (inferred from file names), taken from a patient given nivolumab and ipilimumab in sequence. The sequence links TRBV7-6 to TRBJ2-2; a stretch of 8 junction bases matches TRBD2. The DNA sequence is TGTGCCAGCAGCAAACCGGGACTAGTAAGCACCGGGGAGCTGTTTTTT. This is translated as CASSKPGLVSTGELFF.